This entry features one T cell receptor beta chain sequence. Its recognized antigen is unknown. Within one base of it there is no much larger clone, and no base qualities were kept. The immunoSEQ Assay, a bias-controlled multiplex PCR, was used to amplify TCRbeta CDR3 regions from genomic DNA. From the authors' description of their analysis: The number of nucleated cells in each sample was estimated from the amplification of reference gene primers within the assay. To quantify the absolute abundance of each unique TCRbeta CDR3 rearrangement, sequence reads were collapsed and filtered. For each sample, productive Simpson clonality was calculated as the square root of Simpson's diversity index across productive rearrangements. Drawn from immuneACCESS, this table holds only the in-frame rearrangements with V and J called that TCRdb kept. Clones are partly lost; checked studies trace under half to an unresolved V gene and leave the rest unexplained. For V, J and clone size, that table is used; D and trimming come from the DNA. This sample is represented by about 97,000 clones; 78% of them were singletons. The top ten clonotypes cover 9.8% of the sample.

The data derive from a study of blood T cell repertoires in COVID-19 (dated by TCRdb to the early 2020s). The study in broad terms: The collaborator samples originated in the United States, Italy and Spain and spanned the acute and convalescent phases of COVID-19. The prospective study material was composed of cDNA or gDNA derived from T cells, B-cell-depleted T cells, or PBMCs. Deeply sampled blood TCRbeta repertoires from subjects exposed to, actively infected with, or recovered from COVID-19 were included in the dataset. The repertoires were made available in a free public database intended to serve as a resource for research on the immune response to SARS-CoV-2. Samples were obtained from the ongoing ImmuneRACE study (first 160 participants) and from about 1,300 subjects provided by 6 global collaborators. A de-identified subject ID, COVID-19 status, age in years and sex were almost always included in the sample metadata. Where available, HLA class I and class II types were obtained from metadata supplied by the sample provider rather than from assay-based typing.

V is cut back by 6 bases and J by 5 bases, with 6 bases in the junction unmatched. Its CDR3 holds 14 amino acids, cysteine through phenylalanine. Of the read, only the CDR3 DNA is kept; its 42 bases are in frame from base 1. As encoded in the germline V gene, CDR1 is MDHEN while CDR2 is SYDVKM. Broader findings and caveats from the paper: Clinical and demographic metadata were provided uncurated, with the amount varying by source and participant.

Each collaborating institution followed its own protocols to collect whole blood in K2EDTA tubes. For TCRbeta analysis, collaborators shipped samples in one of three forms: frozen whole blood, isolated PBMCs, or DNA extracted from either of those sample types. Sequencing input: peripheral blood. Here the chain combines TRBV28 and TRBJ1-4, with 7 central nucleotides matching TRBD1. The clonotype originates from a man aged 60 to 75 with active or convalescent COVID-19. The CDR3 reads as follows: CASRGGTANEKLFF. At the DNA level, the sequence is TGTGCCAGCAGAGGGGGGACAGCAAATGAAAAACTGTTTTTT.